This TCR beta chain originates from a study of read filtering for tumor transcriptome and immune sequencing. Whole-study context: Transcriptome libraries were built from DNase-treated RNA.

The library was built from about 400 ng RNA with molecular barcoded adaptors for alpha/delta and beta/gamma chains. TCRdb passed the reads through MiXCR, listing each CDR3 protein once. The table shows 30,000 to 40,000 distinct CDR3 sequences, with about 11% occurring only once. Overall study results and limits: Without single-read clonotypes, shared clonotype proportions correlated more between IR-seq and RNA-seq.

This clonotype was observed at least ten times. The antigen is not known. The CDR3 consists of 17 residues. CDR1 is LGHNA and CDR2 is YNFKEQ in the germline V gene. V was pared by 1 base and J by 0 bases, with 10 bases between. The sequence was obtained from a donor at least 40 years old with multiple myeloma. This chain links TRBV4-2 with TRBJ2-6; D is unresolved. The material sequenced was a population of CD138-negative cells sorted from bone marrow. The DNA for the CDR3 is TGTGCCAGCAGCCAAGTGGCGACGGACTCTGGGGCCAACGTCCTGACTTTC. This encodes CASSQVATDSGANVLTF.